Included here is one T cell receptor beta chain sequence, with context. Per germline, CDR1 SGHDN and CDR2 FVKESK. Trimming left V 0 bases short and J 5 bases short, with 10 bases between. This CDR3 is 14 amino acids long. The record originates from a study of blood T cell repertoires in COVID-19. Here immunoSEQ multiplex PCR was the method, and the copy in TCRdb shows in-frame clones only, minus some. Counted here are approximately 250,000 clones, under 95% occurring once; the ten biggest clones make up about 3%. The gene calls are TRBV14 and TRBJ1-2; D is undetermined. The sample consisted of PBMCs or T cells enriched from blood (not recorded which). The source of this sequence is a man aged 40-49 years who had been exposed to COVID-19. CDR3 coding DNA: TGTGCCAGCAGCCAAGATTTGGGAGGGTATGGCTACACCTTC. Amino acids: CASSQDLGGYGYTF.